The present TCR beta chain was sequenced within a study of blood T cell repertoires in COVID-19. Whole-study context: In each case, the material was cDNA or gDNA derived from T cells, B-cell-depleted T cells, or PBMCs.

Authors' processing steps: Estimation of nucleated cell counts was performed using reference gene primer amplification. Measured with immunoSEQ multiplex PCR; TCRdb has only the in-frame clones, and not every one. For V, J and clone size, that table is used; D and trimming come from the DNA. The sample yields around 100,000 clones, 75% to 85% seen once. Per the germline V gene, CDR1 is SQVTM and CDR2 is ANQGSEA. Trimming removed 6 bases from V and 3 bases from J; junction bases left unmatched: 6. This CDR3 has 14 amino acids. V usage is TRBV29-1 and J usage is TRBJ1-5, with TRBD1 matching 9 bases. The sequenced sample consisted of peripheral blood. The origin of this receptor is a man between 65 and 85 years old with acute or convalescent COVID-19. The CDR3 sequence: CSVGTGRVNQPQHF. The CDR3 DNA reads TGCAGCGTGGGGACAGGGAGGGTCAATCAGCCCCAGCATTTT.